The 8 T cell receptor beta chains below were found in one sample sequenced in a study of blood T cell repertoires in COVID-19. Repertoires were generated with immunoSEQ multiplex PCR, while TCRdb's copy carries only in-frame clones and drops some. The sample contains around 26,000 clones, about 90% of which appear only once. The sequenced material came from peripheral blood. The source of these receptors is a human donor in a cohort sampled during active COVID-19.

The V gene is TRBV5-1, the J gene TRBJ2-2, with 8 bases that match TRBD1. V dropped 5 bases and J dropped 2; count of bases not matched to a gene: 11. The CDR3 runs 17 residues. Germline V CDR1 and CDR2: SGHRS, YFSETQ. CDR3 sequence reads: CASSPHPDRGNTGELFF. The CDR3 nucleotides read TGCGCCAGCAGTCCACACCCCGACAGGGGTAACACCGGGGAGCTGTTTTTT.

The V gene is TRBV5-1, the J gene TRBJ2-2; 8 bases are shared with TRBD1. The CDR3 spans 15 residues. The V gene's germline CDR1 is SGHRS and CDR2 YFSETQ. Unmatched junction bases numbered 6, after V lost 4 bases and J lost 4 bases. The CDR3 here is CASSNQGAGTGELFF. The CDR3 coding sequence is TGCGCCAGCAGCAATCAGGGGGCCGGCACCGGGGAGCTGTTTTTT.

The chain is built from TRBV13 and TRBJ2-3; D may be TRBD2 (5 bases). V dropped 10 bases and J dropped 7 bases, with 21 bases sitting between them. Germline V gene data show CDR1 as PRHDT and CDR2 as FYEKMQ (reference sequence). The CDR3 length is 14 residues. This chain's CDR3 is CATLMLSEGYTQYF. Written as DNA, the CDR3 is TGTGCCACCCTGATGTTATCCGAGGGTTATACGCAGTATTTT.

This clone was picked up a small number of times. The chain recombines TRBV4-2 with TRBJ1-6, with D uncertain. This CDR3 comprises 15 residues. Germline-derived CDR1 and CDR2 are LGHNA and YNFKEQ. V was pared by 7 bases and J by 6 bases, with 16 bases between. In DNA form, the CDR3 reads TGTGCCAGCACCGGCGCGGGCATCGGTAATTCACCCCTCCACTTT. The encoded protein is CASTGAGIGNSPLHF.

The V call is TRBV9, the J call TRBJ2-3; TRBD2 aligns across 8 bases. Trimming at V came to 2 bases and at J to 4 bases, leaving 6 bases not matched to a gene. Germline assignment: CDR1 SGDLS and CDR2 YYNGEE. CDR3 length: 15 amino acids. The CDR3 DNA is TGTGCCAGCAGCGTCGACGGGGGGGCCGCAGATACGCAGTATTTT. It encodes CASSVDGGAADTQYF. The full variable domain, its missing parts supplied by reference TRBV9 and TRBJ2-3, is DSGVTQTPKHLITATGQRVTLRCSPRSGDLSVYWYQQSLDQGLQFLIQYYNGEERAKGNILERFSAQQFPDLHSELNLSSLELGDSALYFCASSVDGGAADTQYFGPGTRLTVL.

The chain joins TRBV18 to TRBJ1-2, with TRBD1 as a possible D gene (5 bases). CDR3 length: 14 residues. Germline V gene data show CDR1 as KGHSH and CDR2 as LQKENI. V was shortened by 3 bases and J by 1 base, with 9 bases between the two germline ends. This chain's CDR3 is CASSPGRDNYGYTF. The DNA of the CDR3 is TGTGCCAGCTCACCGGGCAGGGATAACTATGGCTACACCTTC.

The gene calls are TRBV21-1 and TRBJ2-1; TRBD2, the table's D call, lacks a check against the DNA. TRBV21-1 is an annotated pseudogene. CDR3 size: 14 residues. This CDR3 is CASSPLRGAHEQFF. As DNA, the CDR3 is TGTGCCAGCAGCCCACTCCGGGGGGCCCATGAGCAGTTCTTC.

This clone has just one count. The chain uses TRBV3-1 (or the pseudogene TRBV3-2) and TRBJ2-1, with TRBD1 identical over 7 bases. The CDR3 runs to 15 residues. The ends lost 4 bases at V and 4 bases at J; junction bases unmatched: 7. Germline V gene sequence: CDR1 LGHDT, CDR2 YNNKEL (reference sequence). The CDR3: CASSPFDRDYNEQFF. For the CDR3, the DNA is TGTGCCAGCAGCCCATTCGACAGGGATTACAATGAGCAGTTCTTC.